This TCR beta chain was captured in a study of T-cell reconstitution after alpha-beta-depleted transplantation in children. Researchers prepared the TCRbeta library using unique molecular identifiers, the study reports. TCRdb independently ran MiXCR on the PCR reads; one entry per CDR3 protein. The sample has approximately 240,000 distinct CDR3 sequences, about 9.5% seen once; the top ten hold 5% to 7%. CDR3 length equals 14 residues. The V gene end was trimmed by 2 bases and the J gene end by 5 bases; junction bases not matched to a gene: 6. The germline CDR1 and CDR2 sequences are MNHEY and SVGEGT.

The chain links TRBV6-2 or TRBV6-3 to TRBJ2-7; 7 nucleotides match TRBD1. This sample comprised PBMCs from the stem cell graft donor, obtained from the stem cell graft. The origin of this receptor is a human donor who donated a stem cell graft to a child with acute lymphoblastic leukemia. The CDR3 spells CASSYRDSFHEQYF. Here the CDR3 DNA reads TGTGCCAGCAGTTACAGGGACAGTTTCCACGAGCAGTACTTC.